Below are 13 T cell receptor beta chains sequenced from a single sample in a study of cytomegalovirus exposure and HLA in healthy donors. PCR used 60 Vbeta primers and 13 Jbeta primers. Assay: immunoSEQ multiplex PCR; the TCRdb copy retains only in-frame clones and omits some. The sample lists roughly 100,000 clones, roughly 80% occurring once. The source material was PBMCs. These receptors came from a man between 40 and 49 years old in good health and CMV-seronegative.

The table lists this clone with a few counts. V gene TRBV19 combines with J gene TRBJ2-5; 10 nucleotides line up with TRBD2. Germline values: CDR1 LNHDA, CDR2 SQIVND (reference sequence). The V gene end was trimmed by 5 bases and the J gene end by 4 bases; junction bases not matched to a gene: 7. This CDR3 is built from 15 residues. DNA for the CDR3: TGTGCCAGTAGTCCGCTAGCGGGGGATCTAGAGACCCAGTACTTC. The encoded protein is CASSPLAGDLETQYF.

This clone appeared a single time. The rearrangement uses TRBV2 and TRBJ2-7, with 10 bases identical to TRBD1. Germline CDR1 SNHLY, CDR2 FYNNEI. This CDR3 region has 15 residues. V lost 7 bases to trimming and J lost 5 bases; unmatched junction nucleotides: 11. This chain's CDR3 is CASTPPGQGYHEQYV. The CDR3 DNA follows: TGTGCCAGCACTCCACCGGGACAGGGGTACCACGAGCAGTACGTC.

J is TRBJ1-2 and V is TRBV6-6, with TRBD1 matching over 7 bases. Per germline, CDR1 MNHNY and CDR2 SVGAGI (reference sequence). V gave up 9 bases and J gave up 5 bases; unmatched junction bases: 9. The CDR3 extends over 13 amino acids. The CDR3: CASRRQGQYGYTF. CDR3 sequence (DNA): TGTGCCAGTCGAAGACAGGGACAGTATGGCTACACCTTC.

V is TRBV14 and J is TRBJ2-7, with 15 positions matching TRBD2. In germline, CDR1 is SGHDN, CDR2 FVKESK. V lost 4 bases, J lost 3 bases, and 4 bases stayed unmatched. This CDR3 is 16 amino acids long. This chain's CDR3 is CASSPWTSGGDYEQYF. Written as DNA, the CDR3 is TGTGCCAGCAGCCCATGGACTAGCGGGGGGGACTACGAGCAGTACTTC.

This clone was recorded a few times. The chain employs TRBV19 and TRBJ2-5; maybe TRBD1 (5 bases). Germline values: CDR1 LNHDA, CDR2 SQIVND (reference sequence). Trimming took 5 bases from V and 5 from J, leaving 12 bases between them. The CDR3 has 13 residues. The CDR3 DNA reads as TGTGCCAGTAGTTCCACAGCAGGGGAGACCCAGTACTTC. Residues: CASSSTAGETQYF.

The chain uses TRBV5-1 and TRBJ2-3; TRBD2 matches at 9 bases. Germline CDR1 and CDR2: SGHRS and YFSETQ. The CDR3 is 15 residues long. Unmatched junction bases numbered 4, after V lost 5 bases and J lost 0 bases. The CDR3 DNA reads TGCGCCAGCAGACCGGGACTAGCTAGCACAGATACGCAGTATTTT. Residues: CASRPGLASTDTQYF.

The chain uses TRBV10-3 and TRBJ2-7; D is possibly TRBD2 (6 bases). Germline V CDR1 and CDR2: ENHRY, SYGVKD. This CDR3 spans 12 amino acids. Trimming cost V 2 bases and J 5 bases, with 7 bases left between them. CDR3 loop: CAISERGNEQYV. The CDR3 nucleotides read TGTGCCATCAGTGAGCGGGGGAACGAGCAGTACGTC.

The chain carries TRBV5-8 and TRBJ2-5, with D maybe TRBD2 (6 bases). The tail of the sequence fits TRBJ2-7 better, so the J call may be wrong. The CDR3 consists of 13 residues. Germline CDR1 is SGHTS and CDR2 is YDEGEE. As DNA, the CDR3 is TGTGCCAGCAGCTTGACGGCGGGGTTCGAGCAGTACTTC. Its protein is CASSLTAGFEQYF.

In DNA, the CDR3 is TGTGCCAGCAGTCGGGACAGGGGGACAGATACGCAGTATTTT. Residues: CASSRDRGTDTQYF. This chain connects TRBV7-2 to TRBJ2-3, with 11 bases identical to TRBD1. With 6 bases clipped from V and 3 bases from J, the junction kept 2 bases outside the gene matches. This CDR3 is built from 14 residues. Germline V lookup: CDR1 SGHTA, CDR2 FQGNSA.

This clone was observed a few times. The chain couples TRBV5-6 to TRBJ1-2, with D maybe TRBD1 (5 bases). The CDR3 consists of 15 residues. Trimming took off 1 base at V and 7 bases at J, with 17 bases between the two ends. Germline CDR1 and CDR2: SGHDT and YYEEEE. CDR3: CASSLRSGVGRGYTF. In DNA form, the CDR3 reads TGTGCCAGCAGCTTGCGTTCGGGGGTTGGGCGTGGCTACACCTTC.

The gene calls are TRBV18 and TRBJ1-2, with D uncertain. Germline-derived CDR1 and CDR2 are KGHSH and LQKENI. V was shortened by 2 bases and J by 1 base, with 5 bases between the two germline ends. The length of the CDR3 is 13 residues. The CDR3 DNA is TGTGCCAGCTCACCAGCAGTTAACTATGGCTACACCTTC. Translated, it gives CASSPAVNYGYTF.

The genes are TRBV9 and TRBJ1-2; 8 bases match TRBD1. The CDR3 covers 15 residues. Germline lookup yields CDR1 SGDLS and CDR2 YYNGEE. J was trimmed by 6 bases and V by 0 bases; bases with no gene match: 7. The CDR3 sequence: CASSVATSGGNGYTF. The CDR3 DNA reads as TGTGCCAGCAGCGTAGCTACGTCAGGGGGCAATGGCTACACCTTC.

This chain links TRBV11-3 with TRBJ2-3; the D gene is possibly TRBD2 (5 bases). The CDR3 covers 13 residues. Germline V gene lookup returns CDR1 SGHNT and CDR2 YENEEA. V lost 1 base and J 3 bases, leaving 5 bases between the germline ends. The CDR3 sequence: CASSLAGTDTQYF. CDR3 nucleotide sequence: TGTGCCAGCAGCTTAGCGGGGACAGATACGCAGTATTTT.